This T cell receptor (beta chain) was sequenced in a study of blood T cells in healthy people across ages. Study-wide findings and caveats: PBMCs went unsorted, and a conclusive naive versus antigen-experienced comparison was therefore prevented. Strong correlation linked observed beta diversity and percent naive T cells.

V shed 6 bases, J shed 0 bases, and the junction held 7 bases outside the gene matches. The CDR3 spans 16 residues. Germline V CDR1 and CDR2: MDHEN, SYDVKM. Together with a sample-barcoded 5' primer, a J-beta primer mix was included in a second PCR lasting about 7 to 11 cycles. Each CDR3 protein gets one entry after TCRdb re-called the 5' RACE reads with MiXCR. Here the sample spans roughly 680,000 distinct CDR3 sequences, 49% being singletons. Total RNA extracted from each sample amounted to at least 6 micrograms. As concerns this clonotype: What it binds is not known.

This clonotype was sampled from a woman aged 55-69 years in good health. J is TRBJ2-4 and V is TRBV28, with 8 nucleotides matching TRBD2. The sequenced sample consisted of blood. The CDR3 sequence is CASSPGGELAKNIQYF. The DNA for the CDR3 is TGTGCCAGCAGCCCGGGGGGGGAGCTAGCCAAAAACATTCAGTACTTC.